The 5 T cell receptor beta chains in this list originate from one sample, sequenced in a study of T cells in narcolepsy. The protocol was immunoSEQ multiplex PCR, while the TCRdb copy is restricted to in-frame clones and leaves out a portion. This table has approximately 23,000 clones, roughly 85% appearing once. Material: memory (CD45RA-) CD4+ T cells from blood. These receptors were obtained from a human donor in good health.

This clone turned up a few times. The CDR3, as DNA: TGCGCCAGCAGATCCGGGACACCTGGAAACACCATATATTTT. Its protein product is CASRSGTPGNTIYF. This chain joins TRBV5-1 and TRBJ1-3; maybe TRBD1 (6 bases). The length of the CDR3 is 14 residues. The V gene lost 5 bases and the J gene lost 2 bases, with 11 bases spanning the gap. Germline V gives CDR1 SGHRS, CDR2 YFSETQ.

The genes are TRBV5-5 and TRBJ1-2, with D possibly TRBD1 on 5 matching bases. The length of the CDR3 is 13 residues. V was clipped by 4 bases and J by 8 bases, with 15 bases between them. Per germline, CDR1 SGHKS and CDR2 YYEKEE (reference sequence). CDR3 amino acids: CASSPGRDRGYTF. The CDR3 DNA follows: TGTGCCAGCAGCCCCGGCAGGGACCGAGGCTACACCTTC. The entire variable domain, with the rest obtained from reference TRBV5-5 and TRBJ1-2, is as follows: DAGVTQSPTHLIKTRGQQVTLRCSPISGHKSVSWYQQVLGQGPQFIFQYYEKEERGRGNFPDRFSARQFPNYSSELNVNALLLGDSALYLCASSPGRDRGYTFGSGTRLTVV.

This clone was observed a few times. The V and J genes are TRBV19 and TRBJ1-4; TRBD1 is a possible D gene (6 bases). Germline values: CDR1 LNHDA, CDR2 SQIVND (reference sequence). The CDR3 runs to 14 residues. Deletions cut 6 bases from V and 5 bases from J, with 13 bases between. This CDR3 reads CASSPGQKNEKLFF. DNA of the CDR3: TGTGCCAGTAGCCCAGGACAGAAAAATGAAAAACTGTTTTTT.

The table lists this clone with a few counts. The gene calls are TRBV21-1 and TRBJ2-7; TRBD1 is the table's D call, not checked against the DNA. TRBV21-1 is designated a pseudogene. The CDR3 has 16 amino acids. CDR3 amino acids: CASSKARDRESYEQYF. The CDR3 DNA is TGTGCCAGCAGCAAAGCTCGCGACAGGGAGTCCTACGAGCAGTACTTC.

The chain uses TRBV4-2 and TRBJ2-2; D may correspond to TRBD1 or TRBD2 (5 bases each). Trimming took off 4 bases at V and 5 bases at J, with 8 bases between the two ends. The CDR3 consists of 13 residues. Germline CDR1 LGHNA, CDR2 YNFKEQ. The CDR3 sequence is CASSPEGTGELFF. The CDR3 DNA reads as TGTGCCAGCAGCCCAGAGGGGACCGGGGAGCTGTTTTTT.